The present entry profiles one TCR beta chain with its context. The antigen remains undetermined. V shed 3 bases, J shed 5 bases, and the junction held 9 bases outside the gene matches. There are 14 residues in the CDR3. Germline V CDR1 and CDR2: DFQATT, SNEGSKA (reference sequence). These data originate in a study of T-cell memory formation after mild COVID-19. In the study overall: Across donors, TCR clusters were largely donor specific. Broader study findings: Among clones contracting day 15 to 85, CD4/CD8 was balanced, whereas later expanders leaned CD4+.

TCRdb re-called the 5' RACE reads with MiXCR, one entry per CDR3 protein. The sample records roughly 250,000 distinct CDR3 sequences, 16% being singletons. The sequence was obtained from a man aged 18-30 years who had mild COVID-19 (a few samples of this study predate the infection). Cell type and time point are not known. This chain links TRBV20-1 with TRBJ2-5; 7 bases fit TRBD2. The sample comprised PBMCs or a T cell subset sorted from them (not recorded which). In nucleotides, the CDR3 is TGCAGTGCTAGGGAAGGCGGGGGACGGGAGACCCAGTACTTC. Residues: CSAREGGGRETQYF.